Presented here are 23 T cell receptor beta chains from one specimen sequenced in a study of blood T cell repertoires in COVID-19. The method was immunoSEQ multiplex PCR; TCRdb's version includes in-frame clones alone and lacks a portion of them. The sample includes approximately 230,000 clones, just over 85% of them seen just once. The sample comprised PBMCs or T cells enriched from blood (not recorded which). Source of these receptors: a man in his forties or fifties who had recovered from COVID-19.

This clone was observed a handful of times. CDR3 region: CAITAGGTDTQYF. CDR3 in DNA: TGTGCCATCACCGCGGGGGGGACAGATACGCAGTATTTT. The rearrangement uses TRBV10-3 and TRBJ2-3, with 9 nucleotides matching TRBD2. Germline values: CDR1 ENHRY, CDR2 SYGVKD. This CDR3 is built from 13 residues. J was trimmed by 3 bases and V by 7 bases; bases with no gene match: 2.

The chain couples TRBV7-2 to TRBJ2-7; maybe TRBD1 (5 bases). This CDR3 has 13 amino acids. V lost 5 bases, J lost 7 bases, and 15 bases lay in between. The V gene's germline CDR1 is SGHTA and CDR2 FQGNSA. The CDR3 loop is CASSTQQATEQYF. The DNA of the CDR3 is TGTGCCAGCAGCACTCAACAGGCCACGGAGCAGTACTTC.

CDR3 coding DNA: TGTGCCAGCTCACCCCCGGACAGGGCCACCTTTGGGACCTTC. Translated, it gives CASSPPDRATFGTF. The rearrangement uses TRBV18 and TRBJ1-2; 8 nucleotides agree with TRBD1. Per the germline V gene, CDR1 is KGHSH and CDR2 is LQKENI. The CDR3 consists of 14 residues. Losses at the gene ends were 3 bases for V and 14 bases for J; bases not matched to a gene: 14. Complete variable domain (other parts from reference TRBV18 and TRBJ1-2): NAGVMQNPRHLVRRRGQEARLRCSPMKGHSHVYWYRQLPEEGLKFMVYLQKENIIDESGMPKERFSAEFPKEGPSILRIQQVVRGDSAAYFCASSPPDRATFGTFGSGTRLTVV.

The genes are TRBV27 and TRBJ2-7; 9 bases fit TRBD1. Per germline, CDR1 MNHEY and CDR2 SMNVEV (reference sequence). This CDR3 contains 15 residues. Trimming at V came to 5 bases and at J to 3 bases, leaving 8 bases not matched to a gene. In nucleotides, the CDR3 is TGTGCCAGCAGTATCCGGGGACAGGGAGTCTACGAGCAGTACTTC. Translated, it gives CASSIRGQGVYEQYF.

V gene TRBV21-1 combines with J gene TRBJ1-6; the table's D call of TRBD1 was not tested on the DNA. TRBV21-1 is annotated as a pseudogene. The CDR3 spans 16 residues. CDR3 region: CASTLRDHNYNSPLHF. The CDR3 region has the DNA TGTGCCAGCACCCTCAGGGATCACAATTATAATTCACCCCTCCACTTT.

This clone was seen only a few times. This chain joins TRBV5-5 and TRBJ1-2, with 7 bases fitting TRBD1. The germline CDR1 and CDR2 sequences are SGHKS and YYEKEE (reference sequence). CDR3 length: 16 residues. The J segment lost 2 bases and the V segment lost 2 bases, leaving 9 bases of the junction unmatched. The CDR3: CASSFEPTGKNYGYTF. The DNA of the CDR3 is TGTGCCAGCAGCTTCGAACCGACAGGGAAAAACTATGGCTACACCTTC.

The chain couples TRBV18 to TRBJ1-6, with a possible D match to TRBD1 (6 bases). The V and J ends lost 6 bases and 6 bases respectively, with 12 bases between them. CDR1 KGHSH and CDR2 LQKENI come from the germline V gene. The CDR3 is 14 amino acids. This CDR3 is CASSPTGGNSPLHF. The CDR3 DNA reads TGTGCCAGCTCCCCGACAGGCGGTAATTCACCCCTCCACTTT.

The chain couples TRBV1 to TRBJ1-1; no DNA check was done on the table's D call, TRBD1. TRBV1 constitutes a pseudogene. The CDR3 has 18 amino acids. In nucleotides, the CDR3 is TGCACCAGCAGCCAAGACAGGACAGGGGAGGGAGCGAACACTGAAGCTTTCTTT. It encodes CTSSQDRTGEGANTEAFF.

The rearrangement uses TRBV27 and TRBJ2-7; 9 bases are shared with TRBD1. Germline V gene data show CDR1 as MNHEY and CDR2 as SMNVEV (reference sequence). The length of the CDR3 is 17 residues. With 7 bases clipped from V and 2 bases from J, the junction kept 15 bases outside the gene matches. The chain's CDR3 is CASNLPRTGVDAYEQYF. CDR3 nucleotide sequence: TGTGCCAGCAACCTACCTAGGACAGGGGTCGACGCCTACGAGCAGTACTTC.

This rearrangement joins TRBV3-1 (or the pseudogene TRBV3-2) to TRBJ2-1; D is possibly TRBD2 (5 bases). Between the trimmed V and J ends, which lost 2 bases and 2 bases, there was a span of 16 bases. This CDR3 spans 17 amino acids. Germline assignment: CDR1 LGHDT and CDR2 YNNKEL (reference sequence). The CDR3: CASSQRRGSLTYNEQFF. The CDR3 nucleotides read TGTGCCAGCAGCCAACGGAGAGGGAGTCTTACCTACAATGAGCAGTTCTTC.

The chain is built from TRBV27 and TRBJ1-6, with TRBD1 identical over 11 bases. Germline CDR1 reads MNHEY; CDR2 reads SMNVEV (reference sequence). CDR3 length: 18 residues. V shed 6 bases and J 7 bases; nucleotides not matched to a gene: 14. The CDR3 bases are TGTGCCAGCAGGACGGCCTTAGGACAGGGGGCCGGCAATTCACCCCTCCACTTT. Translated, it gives CASRTALGQGAGNSPLHF.

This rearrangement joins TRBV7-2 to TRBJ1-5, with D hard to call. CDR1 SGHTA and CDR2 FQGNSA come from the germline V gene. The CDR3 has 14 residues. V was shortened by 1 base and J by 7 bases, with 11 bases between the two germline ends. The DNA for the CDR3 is TGTGCCAGCAGCTTAGTCGAGGTGCGGCAGCCCCAGCATTTT. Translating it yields CASSLVEVRQPQHF.

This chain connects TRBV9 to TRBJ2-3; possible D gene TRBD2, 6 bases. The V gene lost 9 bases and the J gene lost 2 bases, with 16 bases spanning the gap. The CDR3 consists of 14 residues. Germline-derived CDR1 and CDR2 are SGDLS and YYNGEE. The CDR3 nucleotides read TGTGCCACCTCGGCAGCGGGCAACACAGATACGCAGTATTTT. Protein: CATSAAGNTDTQYF.

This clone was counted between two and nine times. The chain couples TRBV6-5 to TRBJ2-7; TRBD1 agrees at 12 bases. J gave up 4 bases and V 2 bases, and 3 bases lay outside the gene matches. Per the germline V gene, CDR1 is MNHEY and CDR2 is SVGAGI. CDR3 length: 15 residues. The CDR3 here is CASSYGTGGDYEQYF. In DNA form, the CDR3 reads TGTGCCAGCAGTTACGGGACAGGGGGCGATTACGAGCAGTACTTC.

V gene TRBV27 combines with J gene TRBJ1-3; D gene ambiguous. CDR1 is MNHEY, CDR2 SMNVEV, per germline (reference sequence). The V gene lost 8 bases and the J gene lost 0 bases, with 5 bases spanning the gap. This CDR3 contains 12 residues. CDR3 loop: CASVSSGNTIYF. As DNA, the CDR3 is TGTGCCAGCGTCAGCTCTGGAAACACCATATATTTT.

The CDR3 sequence: CASSLGVGHGNQPQHF. The CDR3 DNA sequence: TGTGCCAGCAGCTTAGGTGTGGGGCACGGCAATCAGCCCCAGCATTTT. The genes are TRBV7-9 and TRBJ1-5; D may be TRBD1 (5 bases). Germline assignment: CDR1 SEHNR and CDR2 FQNEAQ (reference sequence). Trimming took 1 base from V and 2 from J, leaving 12 bases between them. This CDR3 has 16 residues. Using reference TRBV7-9 and TRBJ1-5 for the parts outside the CDR3, the full variable domain is DTGVSQNPRHKITKRGQNVTFRCDPISEHNRLYWYRQTLGQGPEFLTYFQNEAQLEKSRLLSDRFSAERPKGSFSTLEIQRTEQGDSAMYLCASSLGVGHGNQPQHFGDGTRLSIL.

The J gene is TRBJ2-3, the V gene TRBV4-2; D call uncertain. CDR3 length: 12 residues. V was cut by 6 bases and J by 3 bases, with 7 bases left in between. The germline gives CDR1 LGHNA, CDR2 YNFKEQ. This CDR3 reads CASRGITDTQYF. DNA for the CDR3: TGTGCCAGCAGGGGCATAACAGATACGCAGTATTTT.

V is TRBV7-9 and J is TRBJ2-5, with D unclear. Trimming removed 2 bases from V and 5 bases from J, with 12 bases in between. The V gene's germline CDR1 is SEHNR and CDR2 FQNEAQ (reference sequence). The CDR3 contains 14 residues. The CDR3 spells CASSLIRDKETQYF. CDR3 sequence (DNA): TGTGCCAGCAGCTTAATCCGAGACAAGGAGACCCAGTACTTC.

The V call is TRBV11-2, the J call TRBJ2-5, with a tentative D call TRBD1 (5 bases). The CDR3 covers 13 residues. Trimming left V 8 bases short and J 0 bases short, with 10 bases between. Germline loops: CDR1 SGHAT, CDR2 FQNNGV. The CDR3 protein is CASGKGHQETQYF. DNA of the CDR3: TGTGCCAGCGGCAAGGGGCACCAAGAGACCCAGTACTTC.

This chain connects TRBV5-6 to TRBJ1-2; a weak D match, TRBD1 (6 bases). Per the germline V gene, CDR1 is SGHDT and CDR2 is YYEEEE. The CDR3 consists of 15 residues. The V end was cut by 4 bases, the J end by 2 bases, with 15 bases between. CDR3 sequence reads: CASSPRGGRNYGYTF. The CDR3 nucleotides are TGTGCCAGCAGCCCCCGGGGGGGGCGCAACTATGGCTACACCTTC.

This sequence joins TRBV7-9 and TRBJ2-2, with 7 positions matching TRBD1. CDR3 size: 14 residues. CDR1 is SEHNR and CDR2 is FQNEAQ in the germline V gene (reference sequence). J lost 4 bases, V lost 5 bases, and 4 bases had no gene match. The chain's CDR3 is CASSRDSGTGELFF. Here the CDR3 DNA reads TGTGCCAGCAGCAGGGACAGTGGCACCGGGGAGCTGTTTTTT.

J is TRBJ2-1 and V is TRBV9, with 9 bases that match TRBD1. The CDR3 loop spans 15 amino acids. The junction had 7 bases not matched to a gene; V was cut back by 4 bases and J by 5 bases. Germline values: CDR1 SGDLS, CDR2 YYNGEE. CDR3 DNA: TGTGCCAGCAGCCTTGGGACAGGGAGCAACAATGAGCAGTTCTTC. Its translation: CASSLGTGSNNEQFF.

The CDR3 bases are TGTGCCAGCAGTTTAACGGGAAACATTCAGTACTTC. Translating it yields CASSLTGNIQYF. The chain couples TRBV12-3 or TRBV12-4 to TRBJ2-4; D is undetermined. The CDR3 loop spans 12 amino acids. The V end lost 2 bases, the J end lost 6 bases, and 5 bases lay between the germline ends.